These 21 T cell receptor beta chains came from one sample sequenced in a study of T cell responses to AZD1222 COVID-19 vaccine (dated by TCRdb to the early 2020s). The method was the immunoSEQ multiplex PCR assay. This immuneACCESS table, as held by TCRdb, lists in-frame sequences with V and J called but not all clones. Of the missing ones, under half trace to an unresolved V gene in checked studies; the others have no known cause. This sample has about 140,000 clones in its table, and roughly 85% of those were observed once. Of the sample, about 7.9% falls within the top ten clones. This specimen's time point label, per the study, means: about 28 days (+/-7) after the second vaccine dose. This specimen's treatment or condition label, interpreted: meningococcal conjugate vaccine given as trial control. Sample: peripheral blood, taken 28 days after the second dose of the MenACWY control vaccine. The receptors shown here come from an adult who received the MenACWY meningococcal vaccine as a control.

This clone has more than one count but fewer than ten. This chain joins TRBV15 and TRBJ1-2; D is unresolved. This CDR3 spans 14 amino acids. Per the germline V gene, CDR1 is LNHNV and CDR2 is YYDKDF (reference sequence). The V end lost 0 bases, the J end lost 2 bases, and 7 bases lay between the germline ends. CDR3 amino acids: CATSRDRVNYGYTF. In DNA, the CDR3 is TGTGCCACCAGCAGAGATCGGGTGAACTATGGCTACACCTTC.

The chain combines TRBV5-1 with TRBJ1-6; TRBD1 matches 12 bases. Germline lookup yields CDR1 SGHRS and CDR2 YFSETQ. The CDR3 runs 15 residues. V lost 3 bases to trimming and J lost 11 bases; unmatched junction nucleotides: 6. The CDR3 region is CASSSGTGGVTPLHF. CDR3 DNA sequence: TGCGCCAGCAGCTCGGGGACAGGGGGCGTGACACCCCTCCACTTT.

The gene calls are TRBV4-2 and TRBJ1-3, with D possibly being TRBD1 (6 bases). The V gene lost 2 bases and the J gene lost 0 bases, with 11 bases spanning the gap. Germline CDR1 is LGHNA and CDR2 is YNFKEQ. This CDR3 is 16 amino acids long. Here the CDR3 DNA reads TGTGCCAGCAGCCAAAATCACAGGGACTCTGGAAACACCATATATTTT. Its translation: CASSQNHRDSGNTIYF.

This clone came up a few times. J is TRBJ1-2 and V is TRBV29-1; D remains ambiguous. This CDR3 region has 11 residues. Germline V gene data show CDR1 as SQVTM and CDR2 as ANQGSEA. V shed 4 bases and J shed 4 bases, with 7 bases lying between them. CDR3 sequence: CSVGQIYGYTF. CDR3 nucleotide sequence: TGCAGCGTTGGGCAGATCTATGGCTACACCTTC.

The genes are TRBV5-4 and TRBJ2-3, with D tentatively TRBD1 (6 bases). Germline values: CDR1 SGHNT, CDR2 YYREEE (reference sequence). The CDR3 extends over 13 amino acids. V was trimmed by 10 bases and J by 1 base, leaving 13 bases between them. The CDR3 sequence: CAAGWGRTDTQYF. The CDR3 coding sequence is TGTGCCGCCGGTTGGGGGCGCACAGATACGCAGTATTTT.

Notes on this clone: The same CDR3 arises from other DNA sequences in this sample as well. The chain couples TRBV3-1 (or the pseudogene TRBV3-2) to TRBJ1-1, with D hard to call. Trimming took off 1 base at V and 1 base at J, with 4 bases between the two ends. Per germline, CDR1 LGHDT and CDR2 YNNKEL (reference sequence). This CDR3 is built from 13 residues. CDR3 loop: CASSQGANTEAFF. CDR3 DNA: TGTGCCAGCAGCCAAGGGGCGAACACTGAAGCTTTCTTT.

V and J are TRBV11-1 and TRBJ2-5; no clear D gene. V lost 5 bases and J 1 base, leaving 5 bases between the germline ends. The CDR3 runs 12 residues. Germline V gives CDR1 SGHAT, CDR2 FQDESV (reference sequence). The CDR3 DNA follows: TGTGCCAGCAGCCCCGGCCAAGAGACCCAGTACTTC. Protein product: CASSPGQETQYF.

This clone showed up just once. The chain uses TRBV2 and TRBJ1-4; D not resolved. The CDR3 totals 14 residues. V lost 7 bases to trimming and J lost 5 bases, with 14 bases between them. Per germline, CDR1 SNHLY and CDR2 FYNNEI. CDR3 DNA sequence: TGTGCCAGCAAGTTTATCCGGGAGAATGAAAAACTGTTTTTT. Residues: CASKFIRENEKLFF.

The chain is built from TRBV3-1 (or the pseudogene TRBV3-2) and TRBJ2-3; 8 bases fit TRBD1. CDR3 length: 17 residues. Germline assignment: CDR1 LGHDT and CDR2 YNNKEL (reference sequence). The trim removed 6 bases at V and 3 bases at J, leaving 14 bases unmatched. The CDR3 coding sequence is TGTGCCAGCAGTCATCAGAGATCGGGACAGGTTACAGATACGCAGTATTTT. Translating it yields CASSHQRSGQVTDTQYF.

CDR3 bases: TGTGCCAGCTCACCGGGAGAAAGACGGAACACTGAAGCTTTCTTT. This translates into CASSPGERRNTEAFF. The chain uses TRBV18 and TRBJ1-1; D is unclear. The CDR3 consists of 15 residues. From germline, CDR1 is KGHSH and CDR2 LQKENI. Trimming removed 3 bases from V and 1 base from J, with 12 bases in between.

The genes are TRBV19 and TRBJ1-1; tentatively, D is TRBD1 (5 bases). V lost 3 bases and J 1 base, leaving 9 bases between the germline ends. This CDR3 has 14 amino acids. Germline V gene data show CDR1 as LNHDA and CDR2 as SQIVND (reference sequence). The CDR3 DNA follows: TGTGCCAGTAGTATGAAGGGGCCGAACACTGAAGCTTTCTTT. It translates to CASSMKGPNTEAFF.

This clone appeared a single time. The rearrangement uses TRBV4-1 and TRBJ1-6; D ambiguous. There are 14 residues in the CDR3. V was trimmed by 0 bases and J by 14 bases, leaving 14 bases between them. The V gene's germline CDR1 is MGHRA and CDR2 YSYEKL. The CDR3 reads CASSQEGRVISLHF. CDR3 coding DNA: TGCGCCAGCAGCCAAGAGGGCCGGGTTATATCCCTCCACTTT.

This chain joins TRBV29-1 and TRBJ2-3, with 9 nucleotides matching TRBD2. There are 12 residues in the CDR3. Looked up from germline, CDR1 is SQVTM and CDR2 is ANQGSEA. V was pared by 6 bases and J by 6 bases, with 4 bases of the junction left unmatched. In DNA, the CDR3 is TGCAGCGTCGGGACTAGCAGGGATACGCAGTATTTT. Its translation: CSVGTSRDTQYF.

The V and J genes are TRBV7-2 and TRBJ1-5, with D tentatively TRBD1 (6 bases). V was cut by 5 bases and J by 2 bases, with 13 bases left in between. Per the germline V gene, CDR1 is SGHTA and CDR2 is FQGNSA. The CDR3 spans 15 residues. As DNA, the CDR3 is TGTGCCAGCAGCACAGGGTTGCAAGGCAATCAGCCCCAGCATTTT. Translation gives CASSTGLQGNQPQHF.

The gene calls are TRBV12-3 or TRBV12-4 and TRBJ2-1, with D maybe TRBD2 (5 bases). V was clipped by 4 bases and J by 10 bases, with 11 bases between them. There are 12 residues in the CDR3. Here the CDR3 DNA reads TGTGCCAGCAGTTACTTTGGGGAGGAGCAGTTCTTC. This sequence encodes CASSYFGEEQFF.

The gene calls are TRBV4-2 and TRBJ2-1; D gene uncertain. Germline V gene lookup returns CDR1 LGHNA and CDR2 YNFKEQ. With 0 bases removed from V and 7 bases from J, the gap between germline ends came to 16 bases. The length of the CDR3 is 16 residues. The CDR3 loop reads CASSQDQTSLRNEQFF. The CDR3 region has the DNA TGTGCCAGCAGCCAAGATCAAACTTCCCTCCGGAATGAGCAGTTCTTC.

This sequence joins TRBV11-3 and TRBJ2-7; D is unresolved. Germline V lookup: CDR1 SGHNT, CDR2 YENEEA. V gave up 5 bases and J gave up 3 bases, with 11 bases separating them. CDR3 size: 13 residues. CDR3 region: CASSKISLYEQYF. CDR3 DNA: TGTGCCAGCAGCAAGATATCACTCTACGAGCAGTACTTC.

This sequence joins TRBV5-1 and TRBJ2-7; the match to TRBD2 covers 9 bases. In germline, CDR1 is SGHRS, CDR2 YFSETQ. J gave up 2 bases and V 0 bases, and 9 bases lay outside the gene matches. The CDR3 has 17 amino acids. The CDR3 reads CASSLVASGIPTYEQYF. In DNA, the CDR3 is TGCGCCAGCAGCTTGGTGGCTAGCGGGATACCCACCTACGAGCAGTACTTC.

Written as DNA, the CDR3 is TGTGCCATCCGGGACGGTAACTATGGCTACACCTTC. Translation gives CAIRDGNYGYTF. The rearrangement links TRBV10-3 to TRBJ1-2, with D tentatively TRBD1 (5 bases). The CDR3 runs 12 residues. Trimming pared 8 bases from V and 1 base from J, leaving 8 bases between. Germline CDR1 and CDR2: ENHRY and SYGVKD.

About this clone: Other nucleotide sequences in the sample specify the same CDR3. Here the CDR3 reads CASSQGAALYYGYTF. CDR3 in DNA: TGTGCCAGCAGCCAAGGGGCAGCATTATACTATGGCTACACCTTC. The rearrangement joins TRBV3-1 (or the pseudogene TRBV3-2) to TRBJ1-2; D uncertain. V lost 1 base, J lost 3 bases, and 12 bases lay in between. The germline gives CDR1 LGHDT, CDR2 YNNKEL (reference sequence). The CDR3 loop spans 15 amino acids.

The J gene is TRBJ1-2, the V gene TRBV19; 8 nucleotides match TRBD1. CDR3 length: 15 amino acids. V lost 6 bases to trimming and J lost 4 bases; unmatched junction nucleotides: 10. Looked up from germline, CDR1 is LNHDA and CDR2 is SQIVND (reference sequence). Here the CDR3 reads CASSPRTGLIYGYTF. CDR3 nucleotide sequence: TGTGCCAGTAGCCCCCGGACAGGGCTCATCTATGGCTACACCTTC.